This entry is about one T cell receptor (beta chain). The table came from immunoSEQ multiplex PCR; TCRdb's copy has only in-frame clones and leaves some out. The sample holds approximately 440,000 clones, 87% seen once. This sample was taken from a study of blood T cell repertoires in COVID-19. Overall study: Italy, Spain and the United States were the sources of the convalescent and acute COVID-19 samples.

V was shortened by 8 bases and J by 0 bases, with 17 bases between the two germline ends. The CDR3 is made up of 17 amino acids. The germline V gene encodes CDR1 LNHDA and CDR2 SQIVND (reference sequence). Participant age was about 18 to 95 years, and participants resided in fewer than 30 US areas. Specimen: PBMCs or T cells enriched from blood (not recorded which). This sequence was found in a woman under 30 who had recovered from COVID-19. The gene calls are TRBV19 and TRBJ2-6; maybe TRBD1 (5 bases). The CDR3 loop is CASGRQPASSGANVLTF. CDR3 sequence (DNA): TGTGCCAGTGGCAGACAGCCCGCGAGCTCTGGGGCCAACGTCCTGACTTTC.